The 8 T cell receptor beta chains below were found in one sample sequenced in a study of blood T cells in healthy people across ages. Primed by a sample-barcoded 5' primer and a J-beta primer mix, a second PCR proceeded for 7 to 11 cycles. TCRdb re-called the 5' RACE reads with MiXCR, one entry per CDR3 protein. The sample yields approximately 820,000 distinct CDR3 sequences, about 42% seen once. Sequenced material: blood. Receptors were obtained from a man between 60 and 75 years old in good health.

The chain has TRBV6-5 and TRBJ2-4, with D possibly being TRBD2 (6 bases). With 0 bases removed from V and 8 bases from J, the gap between germline ends came to 14 bases. Germline V gives CDR1 MNHEY, CDR2 SVGAGI. This CDR3 has 15 residues. The CDR3 DNA is TGTGCCAGCAGTTACTCGTTAGGGGAGCGGGACATTCAGTACTTC. Encoded protein: CASSYSLGERDIQYF.

The chain joins TRBV23-1 to TRBJ2-7; D is undetermined. TRBV23-1 is filed as an ORF, its function uncertain. The CDR3 loop spans 15 amino acids. The V and J ends lost 8 bases and 2 bases respectively, with 19 bases between them. CDR3 protein: CASGRGVDGPYEQYF. As DNA, the CDR3 is TGCGCCAGCGGCCGCGGAGTGGACGGACCCTACGAGCAGTACTTC.

In its sample, this clonotype was seen a few times. The rearrangement joins TRBV6-6 to TRBJ1-6, with a possible D match to TRBD1 (5 bases). The CDR3 covers 14 residues. Trimming cost V 6 bases and J 5 bases, with 11 bases left between them. From germline, CDR1 is MNHNY and CDR2 SVGAGI (reference sequence). The CDR3 protein is CASSRGTNNSPLHF. The CDR3 bases are TGTGCCAGCAGCCGAGGGACCAATAATTCACCCCTCCACTTT.

This chain uses TRBV7-9 with TRBJ1-1, with D possibly matching TRBD1 (6 bases). CDR1 and CDR2 (germline): SEHNR, FQNEAQ (reference sequence). The CDR3 runs to 12 residues. V gave up 5 bases and J gave up 11 bases, with 15 bases separating them. The CDR3: CASSPGHYLAFF. CDR3 nucleotides: TGTGCCAGCAGCCCGGGACACTATCTGGCTTTCTTT.

V and J are TRBV10-3 and TRBJ2-7, with D unclear. Germline loops: CDR1 ENHRY, CDR2 SYGVKD. CDR3 length equals 14 residues. V was clipped by 7 bases and J by 5 bases, with 18 bases between them. The CDR3 DNA sequence: TGTGCCATCAAATTCTGGCTAGACTCTCACGAGCAGTACTTC. Protein product: CAIKFWLDSHEQYF.

This clonotype was observed a few times. The chain employs TRBV20-1 and TRBJ2-2, with TRBD1 matching 11 bases. This CDR3 is built from 17 residues. V gave up 5 bases and J gave up 1 base; unmatched junction bases: 9. Per germline, CDR1 DFQATT and CDR2 SNEGSKA (reference sequence). The CDR3 DNA is TGCAGTGCTGACGCCGGACAGGGGGCGATGAACACCGGGGAGCTGTTTTTT. Translation gives CSADAGQGAMNTGELFF.

This clonotype was seen repeatedly, ten times or more. This may be a read error: a much more frequent sequence differs by one nucleotide. The chain employs TRBV28 and TRBJ2-5, with D unresolved. Germline V gene data show CDR1 as MDHEN and CDR2 as SYDVKM. This CDR3 is built from 11 residues. V lost 3 bases, J lost 11 bases, and 10 bases lay in between. The CDR3 loop reads CASSFTDEQYF. The CDR3 DNA sequence: TGTGCCAGCAGTTTCACGGATGAGCAGTACTTC.

This clonotype was counted between two and nine times. J is TRBJ2-5 and V is TRBV28; 9 bases fit TRBD1. The tail of the sequence fits TRBJ2-7 better, so the J call may be wrong. The germline V gene has CDR1 MDHEN and CDR2 SYDVKM. CDR3 length: 13 residues. CDR3 amino acids: CASCKTGGNEQYF. The CDR3 DNA is TGTGCCAGCTGTAAGACAGGGGGGAACGAGCAGTACTTC.